This T cell receptor (beta chain) was sequenced in a study of blood T cell repertoires in COVID-19. Study at large: Specimens from acute and convalescent COVID-19 originated in the United States, Italy and Spain. The analysed material was cDNA or gDNA that came from T cells, B-cell-depleted T cells, or PBMCs.

The CDR3 extends over 16 amino acids. Trimming took 0 bases from V and 10 from J; bases not matched to a gene: 13. CDR1 and CDR2 from the germline V gene are SGHRS and YFSETQ. In the study's own analysis: By means of reference gene primer amplification, nucleated cell counts were estimated. The data were produced by immunoSEQ multiplex PCR, yet TCRdb's version contains in-frame clones alone and is incomplete. Clonal size and the V and J genes are those of that table, whereas D and trimming came from the DNA. The sample includes under 60,000 clones, 78% of them seen just once. The receptor was isolated from a human donor in a cohort sampled during active COVID-19. The material sequenced was peripheral blood. The V and J genes are TRBV5-1 and TRBJ2-5; TRBD1 matches 9 bases. The chain's CDR3 is CASSLVPGQGWLDQYF. CDR3 DNA sequence: TGCGCCAGCAGCTTGGTCCCGGGACAGGGTTGGTTGGACCAGTACTTC.